This T cell receptor beta chain was retrieved from a study of identical twins. In TCRdb, the 5' RACE reads were re-called with MiXCR into one record per CDR3 protein. The sample records hundreds of thousands of distinct CDR3 sequences, about 7% being singletons. With respect to this clonotype: The junction does not match germline at one end; this may be a read error.

A further study also used this sample, focusing on yellow fever vaccine responses in identical twins.

The receptor was isolated from a woman under 30 in good health. The sequenced sample consisted of memory (CD45RO+) T cells sorted from blood.

The CDR3: CPSSETSGSSETQYF. The DNA of the CDR3 is TGTCCCAGCAGTGAGACTAGCGGGAGTTCGGAGACCCAGTACTTC. The chain has TRBV12-3 or TRBV12-4 and TRBJ2-5, with 12 bases aligning to TRBD2. The CDR3 runs to 15 residues.